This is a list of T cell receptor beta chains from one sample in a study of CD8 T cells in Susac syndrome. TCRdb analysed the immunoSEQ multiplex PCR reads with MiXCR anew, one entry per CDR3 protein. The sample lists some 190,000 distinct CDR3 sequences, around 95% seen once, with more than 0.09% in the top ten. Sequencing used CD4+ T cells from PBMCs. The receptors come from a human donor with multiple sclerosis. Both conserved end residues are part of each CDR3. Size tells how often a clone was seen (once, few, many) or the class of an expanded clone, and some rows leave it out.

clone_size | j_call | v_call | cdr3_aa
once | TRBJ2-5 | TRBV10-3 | CAISESGSEETQYF
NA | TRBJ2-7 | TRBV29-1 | CSVAGLWGEQYF
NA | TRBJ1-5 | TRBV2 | CASRGQSVLQPQHF
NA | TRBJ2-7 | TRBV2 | CASSEEIRDHYEQYF
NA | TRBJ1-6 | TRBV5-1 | CASRDTQNSPLHF
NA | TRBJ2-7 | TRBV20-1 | CSALGTSGGIHEQYF
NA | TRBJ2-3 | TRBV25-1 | CASSEWDRRGTDTQYF
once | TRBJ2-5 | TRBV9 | CASSVRGWGEETQYF
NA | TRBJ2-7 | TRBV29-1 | CSVSSGEPYEQYF
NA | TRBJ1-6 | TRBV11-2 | CASSLDSIPGSPLHF